The rows below give T cell receptor beta chains drawn from one sample of a study of blood T cells in healthy people across ages. MiXCR, applied by TCRdb to the 5' RACE reads, yields one record per CDR3 protein. The data contain 800,000 to 1,000,000 distinct CDR3 sequences, 48% of them singletons. The sequencing sample was made of blood. The source of these receptors is a man younger than 40 in good health. Each CDR3 is given with its conserved first and last residue. The D gene is left open where the match is weak. Rows may omit the clone size; those that give it use once, few, many or a size class.

d_call clone_size j_call v_call cdr3_aa cdr3_nt
- - TRBJ2-4 TRBV5-1 CASSTAGLAKNIQYF TGCGCCAGCAGCACTGCGGGACTAGCCAAAAACATTCAGTACTTC
TRBD1 once TRBJ2-7 TRBV6-1 CATTWDSGTGAYEQYF TGTGCCACCACCTGGGATTCCGGGACAGGGGCCTACGAGCAGTACTTC
- - TRBJ1-1 TRBV4-1 CASSQDNLSEAFF TGCGCCAGCAGCCAAGATAACCTGTCAGAAGCTTTCTTT
- few TRBJ1-6 TRBV4-1 CASSHGGTYNSPLHF TGCGCCAGCAGCCACGGTGGGACGTATAATTCACCCCTCCACTTT
- - TRBJ2-5 TRBV7-9 CASSLVAERETQYF TGTGCCAGCAGCTTAGTGGCAGAAAGGGAGACCCAGTACTTC
- few TRBJ2-1 TRBV20-1 CSARSESSYNEQFF TGCAGTGCTAGATCAGAGAGCTCCTACAATGAGCAGTTCTTC
- once TRBJ2-5 TRBV28 CASCLTGEQYF TGTGCCAGCTGTTTAACGGGAGAGCAGTACTTC
- few TRBJ1-2 TRBV5-1 CASSLYRDGYGYTF TGCGCCAGCAGCTTGTACCGGGACGGATATGGCTACACCTTC
- - TRBJ2-7 TRBV24-1 CATERVGGEQYF TGTGCCACCGAAAGAGTGGGTGGCGAGCAGTACTTC
TRBD1 - TRBJ2-5 TRBV5-6 CASSFRDRAFQETQYF TGTGCCAGCAGCTTTCGTGACAGGGCCTTCCAAGAGACCCAGTACTTC
TRBD1 - TRBJ1-2 TRBV7-2 CASSPGTGNNGYTF TGTGCCAGCAGCCCCGGGACAGGGAATAATGGCTACACCTTC
- few TRBJ2-3 TRBV20-1 CSASFGGTDTQYF TGCAGTGCTAGTTTCGGGGGCACAGATACGCAGTATTTT
- once TRBJ2-2 TRBV12-3/TRBV12-4 CASRTGGQTGELFF TGTGCCAGCCGGACTGGCGGTCAAACCGGGGAGCTGTTTTTT
- few TRBJ2-1 TRBV28 CASSFYSGDNEQFF TGTGCCAGCAGTTTTTACTCCGGGGACAATGAGCAGTTCTTC
- - TRBJ2-1 TRBV20-1 CSARDFGGSCNEQFF TGCAGTGCTAGAGATTTCGGGGGCTCCTGCAATGAGCAGTTCTTC
TRBD1 - TRBJ1-5 TRBV7-2 CASSRGRGSNQPQHF TGTGCCAGCAGCCGGGGCAGGGGGAGCAATCAGCCCCAGCATTTT
- few TRBJ2-7 TRBV7-9 CASYDVGGDSYEQYF TGTGCCAGCTATGACGTGGGAGGCGACTCCTACGAGCAGTACTTC
TRBD2 - TRBJ2-3 TRBV3-1 CASSPIIGTSGTDTQYF TGTGCCAGCAGCCCTATTATTGGGACTAGCGGCACAGATACGCAGTATTTT
TRBD1 many TRBJ2-2 TRBV5-1 CASRGQANTGELFF TGCGCCAGCAGAGGACAGGCGAACACCGGGGAGCTGTTTTTT
- - TRBJ2-7 TRBV7-9 CASTHPPQVYEQYF TGTGCCAGCACCCATCCCCCACAGGTCTACGAGCAGTACTTC
- - TRBJ2-1 TRBV6-2/TRBV6-3 CASSYGRSPSYEQFF TGTGCCAGCAGTTACGGGAGAAGCCCCTCCTACGAGCAGTTCTTC
- - TRBJ1-1 TRBV5-1 CASSPTIGGTEAFF TGCGCCAGCAGCCCGACAATCGGGGGCACTGAAGCTTTCTTT